Included here is one T cell receptor beta chain sequence, with context. Its antigen is still unknown. The data were obtained in a study of blood T cells in healthy people across ages. Findings and limits, study-wide: Shifts in expanded clonotypes may have been confounded by donor CMV status, which was unknown. TCR beta diversity was tightly associated with the proportion of naive T cells.

For the second PCR, which ran for roughly 7 to 11 cycles, a sample-barcoded 5' primer and a J-beta primer mix were used. Each cDNA was tagged by a template-switch adaptor containing 12 random nucleotides. Using its own MiXCR run on the 5' RACE reads, TCRdb lists one record per CDR3 protein. The sample yields roughly 1.9 million distinct CDR3 sequences, roughly two fifths seen once. This clonotype originated in a human donor in good health. The material sequenced was blood.

CDR3: CASSPESGVISYEQYF. The DNA of the CDR3 is TGTGCCAGCAGTCCCGAGTCTGGGGTCATATCCTACGAGCAGTACTTC. The rearrangement links TRBV28 to TRBJ2-7; D call uncertain. V lost 5 bases and J lost 1, with 18 bases in between. The CDR3 runs 16 residues. CDR1 and CDR2 from the germline V gene are MDHEN and SYDVKM.